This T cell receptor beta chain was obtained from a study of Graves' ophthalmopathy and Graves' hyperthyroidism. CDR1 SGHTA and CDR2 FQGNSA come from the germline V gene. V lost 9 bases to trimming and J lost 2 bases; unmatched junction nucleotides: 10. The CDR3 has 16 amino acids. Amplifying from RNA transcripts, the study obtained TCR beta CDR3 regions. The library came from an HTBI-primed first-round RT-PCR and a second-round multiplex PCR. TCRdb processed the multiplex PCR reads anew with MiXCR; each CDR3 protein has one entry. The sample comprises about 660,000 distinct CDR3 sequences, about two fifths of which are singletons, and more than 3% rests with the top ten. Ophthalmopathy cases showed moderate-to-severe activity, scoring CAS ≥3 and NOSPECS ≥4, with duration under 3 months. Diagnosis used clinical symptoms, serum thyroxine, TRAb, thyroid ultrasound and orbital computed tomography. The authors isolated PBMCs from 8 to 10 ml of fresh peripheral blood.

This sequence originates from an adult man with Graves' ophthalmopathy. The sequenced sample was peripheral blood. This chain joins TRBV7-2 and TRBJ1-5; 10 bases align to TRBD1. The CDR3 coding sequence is TGTGCCAGTGGCCGAACAGGGACAGGGGGCAATCAGCCCCAGCATTTT. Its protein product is CASGRTGTGGNQPQHF.